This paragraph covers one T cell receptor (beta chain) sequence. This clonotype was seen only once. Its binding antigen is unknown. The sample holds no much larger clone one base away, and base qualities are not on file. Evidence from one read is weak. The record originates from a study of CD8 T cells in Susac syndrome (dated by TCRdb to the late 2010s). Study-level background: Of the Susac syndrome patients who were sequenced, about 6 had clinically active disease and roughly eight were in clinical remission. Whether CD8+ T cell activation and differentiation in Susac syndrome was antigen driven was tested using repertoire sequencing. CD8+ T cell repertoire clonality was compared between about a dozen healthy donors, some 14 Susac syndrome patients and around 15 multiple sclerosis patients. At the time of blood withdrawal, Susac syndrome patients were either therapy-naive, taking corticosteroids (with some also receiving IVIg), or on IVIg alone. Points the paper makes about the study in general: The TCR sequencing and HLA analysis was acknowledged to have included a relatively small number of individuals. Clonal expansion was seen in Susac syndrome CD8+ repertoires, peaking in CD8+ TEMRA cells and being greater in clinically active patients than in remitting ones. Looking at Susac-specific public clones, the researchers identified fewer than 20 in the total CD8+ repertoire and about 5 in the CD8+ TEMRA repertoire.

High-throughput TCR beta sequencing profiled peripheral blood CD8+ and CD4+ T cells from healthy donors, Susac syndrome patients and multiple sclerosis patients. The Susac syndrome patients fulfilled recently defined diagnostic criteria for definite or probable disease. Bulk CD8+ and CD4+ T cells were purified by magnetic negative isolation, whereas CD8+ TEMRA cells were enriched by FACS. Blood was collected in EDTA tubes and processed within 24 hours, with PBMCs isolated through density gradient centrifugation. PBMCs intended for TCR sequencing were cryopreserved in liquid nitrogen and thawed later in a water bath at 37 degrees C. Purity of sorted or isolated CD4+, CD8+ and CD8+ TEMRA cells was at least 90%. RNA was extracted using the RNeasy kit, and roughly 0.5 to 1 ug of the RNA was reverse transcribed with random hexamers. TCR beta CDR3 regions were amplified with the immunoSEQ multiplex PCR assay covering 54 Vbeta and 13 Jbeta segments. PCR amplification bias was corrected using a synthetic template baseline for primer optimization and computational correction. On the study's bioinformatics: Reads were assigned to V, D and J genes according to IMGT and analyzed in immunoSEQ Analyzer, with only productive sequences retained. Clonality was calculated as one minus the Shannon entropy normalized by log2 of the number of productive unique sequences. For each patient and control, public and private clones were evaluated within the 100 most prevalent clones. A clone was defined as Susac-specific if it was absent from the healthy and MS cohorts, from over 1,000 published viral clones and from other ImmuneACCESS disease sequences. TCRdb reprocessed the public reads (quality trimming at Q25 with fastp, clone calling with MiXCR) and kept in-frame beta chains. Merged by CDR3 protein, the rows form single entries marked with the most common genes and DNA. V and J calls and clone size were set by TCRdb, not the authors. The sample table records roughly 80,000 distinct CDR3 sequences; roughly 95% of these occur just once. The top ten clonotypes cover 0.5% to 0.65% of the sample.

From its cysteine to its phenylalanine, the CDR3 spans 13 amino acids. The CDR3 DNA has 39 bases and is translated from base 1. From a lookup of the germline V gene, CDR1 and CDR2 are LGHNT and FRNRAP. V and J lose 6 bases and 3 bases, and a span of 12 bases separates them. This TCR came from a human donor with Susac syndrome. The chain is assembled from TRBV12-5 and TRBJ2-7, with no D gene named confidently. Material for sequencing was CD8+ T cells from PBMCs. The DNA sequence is TGTGCTAGTGGGGCTGGGCCTGTCTACGAGCAGTACTTC. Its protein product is CASGAGPVYEQYF.